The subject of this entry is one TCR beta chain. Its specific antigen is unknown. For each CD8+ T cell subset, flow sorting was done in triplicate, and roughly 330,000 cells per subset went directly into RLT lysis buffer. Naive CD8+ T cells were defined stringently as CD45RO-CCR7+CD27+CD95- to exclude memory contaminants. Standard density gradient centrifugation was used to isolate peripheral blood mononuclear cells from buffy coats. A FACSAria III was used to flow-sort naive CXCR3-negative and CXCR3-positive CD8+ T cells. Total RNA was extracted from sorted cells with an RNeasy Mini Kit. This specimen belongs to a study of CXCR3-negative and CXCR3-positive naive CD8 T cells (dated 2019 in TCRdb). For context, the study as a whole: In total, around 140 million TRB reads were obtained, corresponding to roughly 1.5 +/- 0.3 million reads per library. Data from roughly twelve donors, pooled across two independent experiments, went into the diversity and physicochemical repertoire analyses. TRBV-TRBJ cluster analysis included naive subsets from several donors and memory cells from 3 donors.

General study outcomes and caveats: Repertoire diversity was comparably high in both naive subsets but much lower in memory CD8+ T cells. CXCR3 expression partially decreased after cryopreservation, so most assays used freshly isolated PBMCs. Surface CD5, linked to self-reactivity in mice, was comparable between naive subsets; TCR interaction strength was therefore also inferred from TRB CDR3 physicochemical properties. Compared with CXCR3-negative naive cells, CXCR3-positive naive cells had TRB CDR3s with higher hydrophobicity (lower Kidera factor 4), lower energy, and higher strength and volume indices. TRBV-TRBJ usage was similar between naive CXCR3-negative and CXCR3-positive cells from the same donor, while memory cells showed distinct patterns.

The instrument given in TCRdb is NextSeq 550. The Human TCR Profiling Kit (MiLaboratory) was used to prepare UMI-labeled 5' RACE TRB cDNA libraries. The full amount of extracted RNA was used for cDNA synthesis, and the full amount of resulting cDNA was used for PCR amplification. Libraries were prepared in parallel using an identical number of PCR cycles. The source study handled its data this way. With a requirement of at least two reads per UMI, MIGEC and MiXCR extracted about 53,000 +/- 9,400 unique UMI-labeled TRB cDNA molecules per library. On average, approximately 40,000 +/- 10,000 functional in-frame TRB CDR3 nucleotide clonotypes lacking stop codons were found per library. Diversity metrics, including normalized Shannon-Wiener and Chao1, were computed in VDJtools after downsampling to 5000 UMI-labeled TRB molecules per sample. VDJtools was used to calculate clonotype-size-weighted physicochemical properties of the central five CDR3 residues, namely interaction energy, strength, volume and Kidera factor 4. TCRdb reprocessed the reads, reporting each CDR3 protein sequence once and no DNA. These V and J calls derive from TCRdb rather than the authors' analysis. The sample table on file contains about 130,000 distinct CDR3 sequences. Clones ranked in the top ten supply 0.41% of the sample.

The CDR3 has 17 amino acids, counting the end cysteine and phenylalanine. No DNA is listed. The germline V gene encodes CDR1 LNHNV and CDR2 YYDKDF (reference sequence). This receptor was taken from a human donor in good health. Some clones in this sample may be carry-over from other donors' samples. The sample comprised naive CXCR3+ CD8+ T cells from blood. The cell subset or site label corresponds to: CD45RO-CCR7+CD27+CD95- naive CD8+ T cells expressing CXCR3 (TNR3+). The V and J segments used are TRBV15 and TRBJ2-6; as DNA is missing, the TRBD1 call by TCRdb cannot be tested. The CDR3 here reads CATSRVSDRAGANVLTF.